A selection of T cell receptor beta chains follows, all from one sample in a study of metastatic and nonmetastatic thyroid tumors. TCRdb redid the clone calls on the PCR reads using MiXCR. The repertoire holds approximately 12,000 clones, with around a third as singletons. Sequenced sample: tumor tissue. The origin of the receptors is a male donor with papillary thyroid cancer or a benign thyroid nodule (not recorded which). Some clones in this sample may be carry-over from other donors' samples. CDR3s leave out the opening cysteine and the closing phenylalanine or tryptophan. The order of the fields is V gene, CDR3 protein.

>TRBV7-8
ASSLSTYNEQF
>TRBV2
ASSDWGDRDTVELF
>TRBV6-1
ASSEWGVRLEQY
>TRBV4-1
ASSRQGGYEQY
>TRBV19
ASSIEVAGQETQY
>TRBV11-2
ASSLSRQSGNTIY
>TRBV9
ASSPDGDYNEQF
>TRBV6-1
ASGDYGYT
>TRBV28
ASSFPSGQGPEQY
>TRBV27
ASSLYRSDAEQY
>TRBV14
ASSQDLGADEQF
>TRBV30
AWSPPSNGYT
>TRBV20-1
SAMGQHYEQY
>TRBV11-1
ASSPEGGRFSTQY
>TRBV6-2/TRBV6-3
ASRFGLADYNEQF
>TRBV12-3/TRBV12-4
ASSNQGAPGGTEAF
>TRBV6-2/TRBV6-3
ASSSRSSGANVLT
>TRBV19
ASKPHSANSYEQY
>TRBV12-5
ASGFVSTEAF
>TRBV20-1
SARDLDIQY
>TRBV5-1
ASSLSVSSYEQY
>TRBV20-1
SARDTISRGGELF
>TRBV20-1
SARGTSGEPGELF
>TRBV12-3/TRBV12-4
ASSSEAGRLYEQY
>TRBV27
ASSSRGSRTYEQY
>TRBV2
ASKIRDRGTTNEKLF
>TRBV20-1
SARGRAHQPQH
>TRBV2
ARGDRGNGYT
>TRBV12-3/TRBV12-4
ASSLAGAGANVLT
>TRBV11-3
ASSLAGQGRHEQY
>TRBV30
AWSPRSGDLSDTQY
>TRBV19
ASSSPGLYGYT
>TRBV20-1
SASGQGARAYEQY
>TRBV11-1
ASSFSWTVTGANVLT
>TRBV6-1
ASRISGMTYNEQF
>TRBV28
ASSLYRQGDDEQY
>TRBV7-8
ASSFLEQTDTQY
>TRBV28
ASSTGTVIPYEQY
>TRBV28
ASSLVSGGETQY
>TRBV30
AWSGGDTQY
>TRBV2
AAPGLEKTQY
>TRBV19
ASSISGTSYEQY
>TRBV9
ASSVEGGFGNSPLH
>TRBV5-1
ASSPPGITQY
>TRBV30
AWSVRASRGYT
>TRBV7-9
ASSLGGGRNTEAF
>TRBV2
ASQQGTGDKYEQY
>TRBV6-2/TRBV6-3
ASSSPGQGNQPQH
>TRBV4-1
ASSQVHWDSNTGELF
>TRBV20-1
SARGDSPLH
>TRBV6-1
ASSEAWRTRGEQY
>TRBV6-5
ASSYEGNSGNTIY
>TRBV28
ASSSTELSIGNYGYT